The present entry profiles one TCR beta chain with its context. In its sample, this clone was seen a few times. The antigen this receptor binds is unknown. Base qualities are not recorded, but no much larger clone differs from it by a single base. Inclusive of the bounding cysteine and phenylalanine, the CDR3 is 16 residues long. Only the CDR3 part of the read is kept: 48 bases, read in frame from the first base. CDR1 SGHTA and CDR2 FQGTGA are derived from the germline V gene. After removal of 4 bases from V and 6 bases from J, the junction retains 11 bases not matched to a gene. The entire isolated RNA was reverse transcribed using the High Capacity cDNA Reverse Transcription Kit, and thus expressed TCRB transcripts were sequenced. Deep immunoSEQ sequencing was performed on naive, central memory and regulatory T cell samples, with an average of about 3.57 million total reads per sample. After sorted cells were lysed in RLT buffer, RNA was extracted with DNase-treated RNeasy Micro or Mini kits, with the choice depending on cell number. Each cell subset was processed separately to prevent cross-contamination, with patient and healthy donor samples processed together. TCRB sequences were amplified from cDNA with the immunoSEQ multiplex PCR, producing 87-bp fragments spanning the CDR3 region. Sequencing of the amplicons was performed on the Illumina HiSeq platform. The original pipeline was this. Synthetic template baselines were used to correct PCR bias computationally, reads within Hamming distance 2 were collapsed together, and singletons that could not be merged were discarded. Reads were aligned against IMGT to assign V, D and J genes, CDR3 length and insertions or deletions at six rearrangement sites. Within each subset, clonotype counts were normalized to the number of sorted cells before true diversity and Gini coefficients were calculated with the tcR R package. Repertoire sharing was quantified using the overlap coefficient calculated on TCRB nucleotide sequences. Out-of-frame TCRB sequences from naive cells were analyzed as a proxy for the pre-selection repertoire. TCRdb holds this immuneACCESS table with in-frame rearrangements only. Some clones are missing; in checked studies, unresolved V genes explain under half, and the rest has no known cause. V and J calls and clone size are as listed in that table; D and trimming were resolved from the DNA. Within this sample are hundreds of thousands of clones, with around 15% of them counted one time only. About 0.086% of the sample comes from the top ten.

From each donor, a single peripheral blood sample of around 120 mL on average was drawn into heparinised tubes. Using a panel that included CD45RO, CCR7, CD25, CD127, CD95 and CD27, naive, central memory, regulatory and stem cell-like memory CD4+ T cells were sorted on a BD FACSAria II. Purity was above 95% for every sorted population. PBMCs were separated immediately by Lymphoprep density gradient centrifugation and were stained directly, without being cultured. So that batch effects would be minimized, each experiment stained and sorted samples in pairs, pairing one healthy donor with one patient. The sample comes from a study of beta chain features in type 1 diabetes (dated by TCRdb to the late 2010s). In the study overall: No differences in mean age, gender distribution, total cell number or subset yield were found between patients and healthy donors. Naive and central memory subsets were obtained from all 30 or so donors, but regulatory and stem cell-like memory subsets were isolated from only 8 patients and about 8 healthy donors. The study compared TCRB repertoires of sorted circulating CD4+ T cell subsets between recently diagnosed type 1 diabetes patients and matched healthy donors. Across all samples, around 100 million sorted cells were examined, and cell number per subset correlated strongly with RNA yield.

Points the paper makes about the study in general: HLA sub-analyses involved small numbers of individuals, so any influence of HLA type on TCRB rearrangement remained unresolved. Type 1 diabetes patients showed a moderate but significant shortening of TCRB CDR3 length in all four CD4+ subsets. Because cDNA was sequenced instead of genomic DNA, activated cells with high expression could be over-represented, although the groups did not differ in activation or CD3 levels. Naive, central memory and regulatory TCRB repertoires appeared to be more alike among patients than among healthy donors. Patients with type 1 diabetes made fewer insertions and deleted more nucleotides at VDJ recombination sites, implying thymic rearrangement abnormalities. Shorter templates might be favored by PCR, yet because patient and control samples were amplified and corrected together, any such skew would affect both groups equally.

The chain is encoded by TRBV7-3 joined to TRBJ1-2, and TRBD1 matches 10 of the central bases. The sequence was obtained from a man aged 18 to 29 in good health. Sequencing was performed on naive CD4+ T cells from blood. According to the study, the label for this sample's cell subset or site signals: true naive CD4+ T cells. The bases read TGTGCCAGCAGCTCCCGACAGGGGGCTGTTGAGAATGGCTACACCTTC. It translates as CASSSRQGAVENGYTF.